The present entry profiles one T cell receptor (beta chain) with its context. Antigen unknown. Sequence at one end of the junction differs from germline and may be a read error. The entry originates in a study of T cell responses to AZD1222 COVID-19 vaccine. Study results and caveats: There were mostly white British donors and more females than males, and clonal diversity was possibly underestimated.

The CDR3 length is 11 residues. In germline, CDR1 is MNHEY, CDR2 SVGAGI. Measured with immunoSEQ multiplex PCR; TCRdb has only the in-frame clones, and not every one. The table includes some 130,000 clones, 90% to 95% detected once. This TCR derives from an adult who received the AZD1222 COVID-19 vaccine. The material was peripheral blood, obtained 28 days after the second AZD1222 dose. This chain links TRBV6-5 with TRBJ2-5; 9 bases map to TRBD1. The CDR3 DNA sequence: TGCGGGACAGGGCTATGGGAGACCCAGTACTTC. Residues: CGTGLWETQYF.